The source of this T cell receptor beta chain is a study of T cells after yellow fever vaccination. Study-wide results and limits: Re-detected after boosting: most primary clones, 96% of CD4 and roughly 88% of CD8. Repertoires obtained by FACS sorting could include abundant clonotypes that entered as contaminants from the bulk population. Faster peaking, at day 5 versus 15, marked a secondary response that was weaker.

The J segment lost 6 bases and the V segment lost 8 bases, leaving 9 bases of the junction unmatched. The CDR3 contains 14 residues. Per the germline V gene, CDR1 is MNHEY and CDR2 is SVGEGT. Concerning this clonotype: Its specificity is not known.

TCRdb reanalysed the 5' RACE reads using MiXCR and keeps one entry per CDR3 protein. The sample shows about 340,000 distinct CDR3 sequences, approximately 12% of them seen only once. The V gene is TRBV6-2 or TRBV6-3, the J gene TRBJ1-5, with 8 nucleotides matching TRBD1. The sample in question was CD4+ T cells sorted from PBMCs, obtained 15 days after the yellow fever booster vaccination. This receptor was taken from a man in his late teens or twenties who received the YFV17D yellow fever vaccine. The CDR3 DNA reads TGTGCCAGCCTCGGGACAGGTTACCGTCAGCCCCAGCATTTT. Its translation: CASLGTGYRQPQHF.